This T cell receptor (beta chain) appears in the sequencing data of a study of lymphopenia after photon versus proton radiotherapy. Turning to this clone: The antigen is not known.

Overall study findings and caveats: A bigger post-nadir fall in TCR diversity correlated inversely with survival time in deceased patients. Survival link was tested only in deceased patients; proton benefit remains a possibility. Post-nadir diversity loss with photons came from oligoclonal expansion, particularly CD8+ Temra cells. Relative stability marked proton patients; photon patients lost diversity and naive cells.

TCRdb's table, derived via immunoSEQ multiplex PCR, lists solely in-frame clones and lacks some. The data contain 150,000 to 200,000 clones, approximately 90% of them singletons. Germline assignment: CDR1 LNHDA and CDR2 SQIVND (reference sequence). Between the trimmed V and J ends, which lost 5 bases and 7 bases, there was a span of 17 bases. CDR3 size: 15 residues. The sample consisted of peripheral blood, taken from a patient treated with photon-based radiotherapy. This sequence was found in a man aged 50-59 years with gastric cancer. The genes are TRBV19 and TRBJ1-4; a weak D match, TRBD1 (6 bases). CDR3 amino acids: CASSVSQGWGEKLFF. CDR3 nucleotides: TGTGCCAGTAGTGTATCCCAGGGGTGGGGTGAAAAACTGTTTTTT.